The 20 T cell receptor beta chains reported below all come from one sample, sequenced in a study of T cell changes during pregnancy in multiple sclerosis. Repertoires were generated with immunoSEQ multiplex PCR, while TCRdb's copy carries only in-frame clones and drops some. The repertoire holds more than 40,000 clones, about nine tenths seen once, with approximately 0.64% in the top ten. The material sequenced was CD4+ T cells from peripheral blood mononuclear cells, taken in the first trimester of pregnancy. These receptors all come from a female donor with multiple sclerosis, enrolled in a pregnancy study.

The CDR3: CASSYSSSGINNEQFF. For the CDR3, the DNA is TGTGCCAGCAGTTACTCAAGCAGCGGGATTAACAATGAGCAGTTCTTC. V usage is TRBV6-5 and J usage is TRBJ2-1, with TRBD2 matching 7 bases. Germline CDR1 and CDR2: MNHEY and SVGAGI. The CDR3 covers 16 residues. The V and J ends lost 0 bases and 5 bases, in that order; junction bases with no gene match: 7.

V is TRBV19 and J is TRBJ1-4, with D perhaps matching TRBD1 (6 bases). This CDR3 comprises 15 residues. Germline lookup yields CDR1 LNHDA and CDR2 SQIVND (reference sequence). V shed 7 bases and J shed 11 bases, with 23 bases lying between them. CDR3 nucleotide sequence: TGTGCCAGTAAGGAATACAGGGATAGTTTGGGGAAACTGTTTTTT. Encoded protein: CASKEYRDSLGKLFF.

This clone showed up just once. The V call is TRBV9, the J call TRBJ2-1; D gene unclear. Trimming took off 0 bases at V and 5 bases at J, with 15 bases between the two ends. Looked up from germline, CDR1 is SGDLS and CDR2 is YYNGEE. This CDR3 region has 16 residues. CDR3 nucleotide sequence: TGTGCCAGCAGCGTAGGTCCAGCGCTAAGCAACAATGAGCAGTTCTTC. Amino acids: CASSVGPALSNNEQFF.

This clone appeared once. The chain joins TRBV7-6 to TRBJ2-5, with TRBD2 matching 8 bases. CDR3 length equals 13 residues. Trimming at V came to 4 bases and at J to 5 bases, leaving 3 bases not matched to a gene. Germline V lookup: CDR1 SGHVS, CDR2 FNYEAQ. The CDR3 nucleotides read TGTGCCAGCAGCTATAGCGGGACGGAGACCCAGTACTTC. Its protein is CASSYSGTETQYF.

This chain connects TRBV19 to TRBJ2-1; 12 bases match TRBD1. This CDR3 has 18 amino acids. The V gene end was trimmed by 4 bases and the J gene end by 3 bases; junction bases not matched to a gene: 10. Looked up from germline, CDR1 is LNHDA and CDR2 is SQIVND (reference sequence). CDR3 coding DNA: TGTGCCAGTAGTAAGAACACAGGGACAGGGGGCCTCTACAATGAGCAGTTCTTC. It yields the protein CASSKNTGTGGLYNEQFF. Variable domain in full (rest from reference TRBV19 and TRBJ2-1): DGGITQSPKYLFRKEGQNVTLSCEQNLNHDAMYWYRQDPGQGLRLIYYSQIVNDFQKGDIAEGYSVSREKKESFPLTVTSAQKNPTAFYLCASSKNTGTGGLYNEQFFGPGTRLTVL.

This chain joins TRBV5-5 and TRBJ1-5; 7 positions agree with TRBD1. Germline loops: CDR1 SGHKS, CDR2 YYEKEE (reference sequence). Trimming took 4 bases from V and 6 from J; bases not matched to a gene: 7. The CDR3 length is 14 residues. Here the CDR3 reads CASSLYRGGQPQHF. For the CDR3, the DNA is TGTGCCAGCAGCCTCTACAGGGGAGGTCAGCCCCAGCATTTT.

V gene TRBV25-1 combines with J gene TRBJ2-1; 7 bases are a match to TRBD1. V trimming: 4 bases; J trimming: 7 bases; junction bases outside the gene matches: 13. This CDR3 contains 16 residues. Germline assignment: CDR1 MGHDK and CDR2 SYGVNS. The CDR3 region has the DNA TGTGCCAGCAGTGGTTTTTTAGGGGACAGTTCGAATGAGCAGTTCTTC. Residues: CASSGFLGDSSNEQFF.

This rearrangement joins TRBV12-5 to TRBJ2-7; 7 nucleotides line up with TRBD2. This CDR3 contains 15 residues. V trimming: 3 bases; J trimming: 3 bases; junction bases outside the gene matches: 8. CDR1 is LGHNT, CDR2 FRNRAP, per germline. CDR3 region: CASGLPGGSSYEQYF. As DNA, the CDR3 is TGTGCTAGTGGTTTACCTGGCGGGAGCAGCTACGAGCAGTACTTC.

The rearrangement links TRBV4-2 to TRBJ2-1, with D possibly being TRBD2 (5 bases). V lost 0 bases and J 9 bases, leaving 15 bases between the germline ends. Germline V CDR1 and CDR2: LGHNA, YNFKEQ. CDR3 size: 15 residues. This CDR3 reads CASSQEKSLAGEQFF. The CDR3 bases are TGTGCCAGCAGCCAAGAAAAAAGCCTAGCAGGTGAGCAGTTCTTC.

The chain uses TRBV7-2 and TRBJ2-3, with D tentatively TRBD1 (6 bases). Germline values: CDR1 SGHTA, CDR2 FQGNSA. The CDR3 consists of 16 residues. V was clipped by 5 bases and J by 1 base, with 16 bases between them. The CDR3 region has the DNA TGTGCCAGCAGCATCCTGGACAGCTACGGCACAGATACGCAGTATTTT. The encoded protein is CASSILDSYGTDTQYF.

The V and J genes are TRBV25-1 and TRBJ2-4; no clear D. The V gene lost 0 bases and the J gene lost 8 bases, with 5 bases spanning the gap. This CDR3 spans 12 amino acids. Germline CDR1 is MGHDK and CDR2 is SYGVNS. CDR3 protein: CASSEYPDIQYF. As DNA, the CDR3 is TGTGCCAGCAGTGAATACCCGGACATTCAGTACTTC.

The CDR3 sequence is CASSFLGTTAGNEQFF. CDR3 bases: TGTGCCAGCAGCTTTCTAGGGACTACAGCGGGCAATGAGCAGTTCTTC. The chain uses TRBV11-2 and TRBJ2-1, with 7 bases lining up with TRBD2. This CDR3 has 16 amino acids. CDR1 SGHAT and CDR2 FQNNGV come from the germline V gene. Germline trimming cut 3 bases from V and 6 bases from J; bases unmatched to any gene: 11. The full variable domain, rest sourced from reference TRBV11-2 and TRBJ2-1, is EAGVAQSPRYKIIEKRQSVAFWCNPISGHATLYWYQQILGQGPKLLIQFQNNGVVDDSQLPKDRFSAERLKGVDSTLKIQPAKLEDSAVYLCASSFLGTTAGNEQFFGPGTRLTVL.

The chain carries TRBV6-1 and TRBJ1-2; D not certain. The V end lost 6 bases, the J end lost 2 bases, and 4 bases lay between the germline ends. Germline assignment: CDR1 MNHNS and CDR2 SASEGT. CDR3 length equals 11 residues. The CDR3 is CASSGNYGYTF. The CDR3, as DNA: TGTGCCAGCAGCGGGAACTATGGCTACACCTTC.

V is TRBV4-3 and J is TRBJ1-4, with a tentative D call TRBD1 (5 bases). From germline, CDR1 is LGHNA and CDR2 YSLEER. V was cut by 4 bases and J by 5 bases, with 8 bases left in between. CDR3 length: 13 amino acids. CDR3 sequence: CASSRQRNEKLFF. The CDR3 region has the DNA TGCGCCAGCAGCCGACAGAGGAATGAAAAACTGTTTTTT.

V is TRBV10-3 and J is TRBJ2-7; 11 bases are a match to TRBD1. Per germline, CDR1 ENHRY and CDR2 SYGVKD. Losses at the gene ends were 2 bases for V and 0 bases for J; bases not matched to a gene: 9. This CDR3 has 18 amino acids. The CDR3 nucleotides read TGTGCCATCAGTGAGACCGGGACAGGGGGTCCTAGCTCCTACGAGCAGTACTTC. It specifies CAISETGTGGPSSYEQYF.

The chain couples TRBV18 to TRBJ2-1, with 7 positions matching TRBD2. With 0 bases clipped from V and 9 bases from J, the junction kept 2 bases outside the gene matches. The CDR3 runs 13 residues. Germline V gene sequence: CDR1 KGHSH, CDR2 LQKENI. Written as DNA, the CDR3 is TGTGCCAGCTCACCACCGGGGGGGACTGAGCAGTTCTTC. Protein: CASSPPGGTEQFF.

The genes are TRBV25-1 and TRBJ1-2; maybe TRBD1 (6 bases). The V and J ends lost 3 bases and 4 bases respectively, with 21 bases between them. The germline CDR1 and CDR2 sequences are MGHDK and SYGVNS. The CDR3 is made up of 17 amino acids. As DNA, the CDR3 is TGTGCCAGCAGTGACGGGCAGGGGTCCACAGTTAGCTATGGCTACACCTTC. It is translated as CASSDGQGSTVSYGYTF.

This clone appeared a single time. The V call is TRBV27, the J call TRBJ2-7; 11 bases match TRBD1. J gave up 2 bases and V 6 bases, and 3 bases lay outside the gene matches. Germline V gene lookup returns CDR1 MNHEY and CDR2 SMNVEV (reference sequence). The CDR3 has 14 residues. For the CDR3, the DNA is TGTGCCAGCAGAAGGACAGGGGGCACCTACGAGCAGTACTTC. As protein: CASRRTGGTYEQYF.

The chain employs TRBV2 and TRBJ2-3; 8 bases are a match to TRBD1. The CDR3 has 15 residues. Losses at the gene ends were 6 bases for V and 0 bases for J; bases not matched to a gene: 5. Germline loops: CDR1 SNHLY, CDR2 FYNNEI. The CDR3 sequence: CASRGDRHSTDTQYF. The CDR3 nucleotides are TGTGCCAGCAGGGGGGACAGGCATAGCACAGATACGCAGTATTTT.

The chain joins TRBV6-1 to TRBJ2-7; 8 bases fit TRBD1. V lost 8 bases, J lost 4 bases, and 10 bases stayed unmatched. Germline CDR1 MNHNS, CDR2 SASEGT. The CDR3 consists of 14 residues. Here the CDR3 DNA reads TGTGCCAGCGGATACGCCGGGACAGGTTACGAGCAGTACTTC. It specifies CASGYAGTGYEQYF.